A selection of T cell receptor beta chains follows, all from one sample in a study of PD-1 blockade in classical Hodgkin lymphoma. Here immunoSEQ multiplex PCR was the method, and the copy in TCRdb shows in-frame clones only, minus some. The table includes 15,000 to 20,000 clones, under 85% detected once. The sample here was peripheral blood mononuclear cells (PBMCs), taken at baseline. The receptor source for this set is a human donor with classical Hodgkin lymphoma. Each CDR3 is given with its conserved first and last residue. The D gene is left open where the match is weak.

D gene: NA
V gene: TRBV9
J gene: TRBJ1-6
CDR3 DNA: TGTGCCAGCAGCGTCCGGCCGGGAGCTTCTTCACCCCTCCACTTT
CDR3 protein: CASSVRPGASSPLHF

D gene: NA
V gene: TRBV30
J gene: TRBJ2-3
CDR3 DNA: TGTGCCTGGGACAGAGATAGCACAGATACGCAGTATTTT
CDR3 protein: CAWDRDSTDTQYF

D gene: NA
V gene: TRBV19
J gene: TRBJ2-2
CDR3 DNA: TGTGCCAGTAGTCAGGGGTATGGCGGGGAGCTGTTTTTT
CDR3 protein: CASSQGYGGELFF

D gene: NA
V gene: TRBV20-1
J gene: TRBJ1-1
CDR3 DNA: TGCAGTGCCGCAAAAGACACTGAAGCTTTCTTT
CDR3 protein: CSAAKDTEAFF

D gene: NA
V gene: TRBV21-1
J gene: TRBJ1-6
CDR3 DNA: TGTGCCAGCATCCCGGACAGGGGCAATAATTCACCCCTCCACTTT
CDR3 protein: CASIPDRGNNSPLHF

D gene: TRBD1
V gene: TRBV7-2
J gene: TRBJ2-7
CDR3 DNA: TGTGCCAGCAGCTCCGCCCCCCCAGGGGGCTTCTACGAGCAGTACTTC
CDR3 protein: CASSSAPPGGFYEQYF

D gene: NA
V gene: TRBV7-9
J gene: TRBJ1-1
CDR3 DNA: TGTGCCAGCAGCTTAGTACCTATCAACACTGAAGCTTTCTTT
CDR3 protein: CASSLVPINTEAFF

D gene: TRBD1
V gene: TRBV7-9
J gene: TRBJ1-1
CDR3 DNA: TGTGCCAGCAGCCCCCAAGAGGGGGCGAACACTGAAGCTTTCTTT
CDR3 protein: CASSPQEGANTEAFF

D gene: TRBD1
V gene: TRBV6-1
J gene: TRBJ1-5
CDR3 DNA: TGTGCCAGCAGTGAAGGGTTACAGGGGAGCAATCAGCCCCAGCATTTT
CDR3 protein: CASSEGLQGSNQPQHF

D gene: NA
V gene: TRBV28
J gene: TRBJ2-5
CDR3 DNA: TGTGCCAGCAGTCCAATCGGGAAATCGTTGACCCAGTACTTC
CDR3 protein: CASSPIGKSLTQYF

D gene: NA
V gene: TRBV5-1
J gene: TRBJ2-2
CDR3 DNA: TGCGCCAGCAGCTTTACAGGGCCTAACACCGGGGAGCTGTTTTTT
CDR3 protein: CASSFTGPNTGELFF